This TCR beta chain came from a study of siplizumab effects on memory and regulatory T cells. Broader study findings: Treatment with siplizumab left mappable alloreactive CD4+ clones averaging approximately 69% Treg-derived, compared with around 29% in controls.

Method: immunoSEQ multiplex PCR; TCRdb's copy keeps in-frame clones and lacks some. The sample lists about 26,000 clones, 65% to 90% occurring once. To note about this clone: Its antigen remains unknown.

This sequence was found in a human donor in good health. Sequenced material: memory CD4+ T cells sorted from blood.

CDR3 in amino acids: CASTVAGGVEQFF. The CDR3 nucleotides are TGTGCCAGCACGGTAGCGGGAGGGGTTGAGCAGTTCTTC. The chain joins TRBV2 to TRBJ2-1; 11 bases map to TRBD2. This CDR3 is built from 13 residues. V was clipped by 7 bases and J by 9 bases; unmatched bases: 5. The V gene's germline CDR1 is SNHLY and CDR2 FYNNEI.